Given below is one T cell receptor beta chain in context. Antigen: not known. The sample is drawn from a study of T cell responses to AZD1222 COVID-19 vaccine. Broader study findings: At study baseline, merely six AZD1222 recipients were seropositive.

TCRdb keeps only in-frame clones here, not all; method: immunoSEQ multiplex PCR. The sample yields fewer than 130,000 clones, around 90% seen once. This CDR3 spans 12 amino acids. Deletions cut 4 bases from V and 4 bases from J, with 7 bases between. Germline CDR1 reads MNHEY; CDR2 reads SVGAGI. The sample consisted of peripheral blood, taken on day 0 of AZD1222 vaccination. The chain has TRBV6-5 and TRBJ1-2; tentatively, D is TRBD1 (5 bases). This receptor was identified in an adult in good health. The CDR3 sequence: CASSSDSYGYTF. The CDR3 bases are TGTGCCAGCAGTTCAGACAGCTATGGCTACACCTTC.